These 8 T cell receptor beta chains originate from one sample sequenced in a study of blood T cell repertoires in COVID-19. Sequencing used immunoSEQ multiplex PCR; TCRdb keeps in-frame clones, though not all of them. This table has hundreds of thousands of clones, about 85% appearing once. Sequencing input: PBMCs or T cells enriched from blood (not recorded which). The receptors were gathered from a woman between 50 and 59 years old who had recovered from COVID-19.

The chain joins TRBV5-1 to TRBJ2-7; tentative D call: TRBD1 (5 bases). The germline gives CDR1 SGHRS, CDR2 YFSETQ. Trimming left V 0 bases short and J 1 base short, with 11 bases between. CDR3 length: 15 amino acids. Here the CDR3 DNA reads TGCGCCAGCAGCTTGGGTCAGGGTTTTTCCTACGAGCAGTACTTC. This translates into CASSLGQGFSYEQYF. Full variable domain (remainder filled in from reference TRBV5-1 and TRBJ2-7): KAGVTQTPRYLIKTRGQQVTLSCSPISGHRSVSWYQQTPGQGLQFLFEYFSETQRNKGNFPGRFSGRQFSNSRSEMNVSTLELGDSALYLCASSLGQGFSYEQYFGPGTRLTVT.

The chain's CDR3 is CSAAQGRTEAFF. Here the CDR3 DNA reads TGCAGCGCTGCGCAGGGGCGGACTGAAGCTTTCTTT. The rearrangement links TRBV29-1 to TRBJ1-1; a weak D match, TRBD1 (6 bases). The CDR3 has 12 amino acids. The germline V gene has CDR1 SQVTM and CDR2 ANQGSEA. V shed 7 bases and J shed 5 bases, with 14 bases lying between them.

CDR3 sequence: CAWSRQGNSPLHF. The CDR3 DNA reads as TGTGCCTGGAGTCGCCAGGGAAATTCACCCCTCCACTTT. The chain has TRBV30 and TRBJ1-6; weak D call: TRBD1 (5 bases). The CDR3 runs to 13 residues. Trimming cost V 2 bases and J 7 bases, with 9 bases left between them. CDR1 and CDR2 from the germline V gene are GTSNPN and SVGIG (reference sequence).

The CDR3 region has the DNA TGTGCCAGCAGTTACGAGGAGTCTCCCGGAAACACCATATATTTT. The encoded protein is CASSYEESPGNTIYF. The rearrangement joins TRBV6-6 to TRBJ1-3; D unclear. The germline V gene has CDR1 MNHNY and CDR2 SVGAGI (reference sequence). V gave up 2 bases and J gave up 4 bases, with 12 bases separating them. The CDR3 runs to 15 residues.

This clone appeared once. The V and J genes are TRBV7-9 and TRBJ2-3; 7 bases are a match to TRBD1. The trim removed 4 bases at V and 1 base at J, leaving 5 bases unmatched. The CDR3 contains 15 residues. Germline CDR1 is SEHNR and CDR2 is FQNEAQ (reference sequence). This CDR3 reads CASSSRDRRTDTQYF. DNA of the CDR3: TGTGCCAGCAGCTCAAGGGACAGACGCACAGATACGCAGTATTTT.

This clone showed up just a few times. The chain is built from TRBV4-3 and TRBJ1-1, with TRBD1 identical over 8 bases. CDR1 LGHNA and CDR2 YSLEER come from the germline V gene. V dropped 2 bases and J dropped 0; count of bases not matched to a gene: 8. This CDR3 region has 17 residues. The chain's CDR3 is CASSQTGTGLLNTEAFF. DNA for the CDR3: TGCGCCAGCAGCCAAACCGGGACAGGCTTATTGAACACTGAAGCTTTCTTT.

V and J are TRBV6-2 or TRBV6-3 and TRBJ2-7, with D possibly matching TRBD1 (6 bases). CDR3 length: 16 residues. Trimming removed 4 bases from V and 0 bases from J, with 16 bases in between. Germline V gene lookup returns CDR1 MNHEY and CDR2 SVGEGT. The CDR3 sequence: CASSSRTAGSSYEQYF. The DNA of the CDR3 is TGTGCCAGCAGTTCTCGGACAGCTGGAAGCTCCTACGAGCAGTACTTC.

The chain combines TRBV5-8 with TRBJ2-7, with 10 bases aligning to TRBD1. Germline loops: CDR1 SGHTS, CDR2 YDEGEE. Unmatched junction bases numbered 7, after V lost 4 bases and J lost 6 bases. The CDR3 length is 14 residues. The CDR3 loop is CASSGGTGVAEQYF. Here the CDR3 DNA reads TGTGCCAGCAGCGGGGGGACAGGGGTAGCCGAGCAGTACTTC.